This T cell receptor beta chain was observed in a study of control samples from healthy donors and cancer patients. Assay: immunoSEQ multiplex PCR; the TCRdb copy retains only in-frame clones and omits some. The sample holds 20,000 to 30,000 clones, approximately 91% seen once. Germline lookup yields CDR1 ENHRY and CDR2 SYGVKD. The CDR3 consists of 18 residues. V gave up 6 bases and J gave up 0 bases; unmatched junction bases: 7. The sample comprised PBMCs. The V call is TRBV10-3, the J call TRBJ2-1, with 14 bases that match TRBD2. The source is a man in his fifties with lung cancer. The CDR3 loop is CAIRGLAGADLSYNEQFF. The CDR3 nucleotides read TGTGCCATCAGGGGACTAGCGGGGGCAGACCTCTCCTACAATGAGCAGTTCTTC.